Listed here is a single T cell receptor (beta chain). Its antigen specificity is not known. Per-base quality was not reported, and no clone a single base away is much larger than it. Healthy HIV-negative adults with no recently reported acute infections or vaccinations were included as donors. Every donor was a Caucasian adult living in Nashville, Tennessee, USA. CD4+ T cells were enriched by magnetic negative selection, after which naive cells were positively selected on CD45RA and the negative fraction was taken as the memory subset. Blood was collected by leukapheresis, and PBMCs were isolated by Ficoll-Histopaque density gradient centrifugation and then cryopreserved in liquid nitrogen vapor phase. Analytical flow cytometry was used to check the purity and quantity of each magnetically sorted T cell population. From each sorted fraction, genomic DNA was isolated and quantified by UV absorbance on a Nanodrop 2000c.

The data were taken from a study of shared clonotypes between healthy human individuals (dated by TCRdb to the early 2020s). With regard to the full study: A couple of women and a few men aged 18 to 49 years were included in the cohort. For each donor, CD4 naive and CD4 memory were each run on three plates, CD8 naive on two plates, and CD8 memory on one plate. To estimate repertoire size and how much clonotype sharing occurs between individuals, the study deeply sequenced the blood TCR repertoires of about 5 healthy adults. Libraries were prepared and TCR repertoires were sequenced by different laboratories using diverse techniques, in order to increase sequencing depth and limit assay-specific biases. Between about 0.8 and 9 billion PBMCs per donor were obtained by leukapheresis.

TCR CDR3 regions were amplified from genomic DNA by multiplex PCR using the deep immunoSEQ assay. Genomic DNA extracted from each cell subset was distributed evenly over all wells of several immunoSEQ 96-well plates, and each plate served as one replicate. Each replicate PCR for sorted subsets received around 200 ng genomic DNA, equal to tens of thousands of T cell genomes. Purified libraries were measured with a Qubit 3.0 fluorometer, size-checked on a Bioanalyzer 2100, and measured again with the KAPA Library Quantification kit. Each immunoSEQ 96-well plate was sequenced on its own single-read 150-cycle Illumina NextSeq 550 flow cell. In the original analysis: The immunoSEQ output contained only junctional sequences without quality scores, so filtering could not match that applied to full-length reads. Sequences were annotated with PyIR, a Python wrapper for IgBLAST v1.9, and V/J genes and CDR3 were assigned using IMGT germline references. Any read was removed if the V/J assignment was weak (E-value above 1e-6), the CDR3 was missing, or the read contained stop codons, out-of-frame junctions, or ambiguous translated residues. A V3J clonotype was defined by an identical inferred V gene, J gene, and CDR3 amino acid sequence. To compute the percentage overlap between repertoires, the number of shared unique clonotypes was divided by the size of the smaller repertoire. Repertoire richness was assessed with RTK rarefaction, the Chao1 estimator, and Recon v2.1 estimates of unobserved clonotypes. For all TCRbeta clonotypes obtained by the gDNA method from a handful of donors, generation probabilities were computed with OLGA. The immuneACCESS repertoire file appears here via TCRdb, limited to in-frame rearrangements. These files lack a portion of the clones; in checked studies, under half of the deficit traces to unresolved V genes, and the cause of the others is not known. From that table come the V and J calls and clone size; the DNA was used to work out D and trimming. The sample includes about 510,000 clones, with 90% to 97% observed a single time. The ten largest clones represent 0.05% to 0.07% of the sample.

The CDR3 has 14 amino acids, counting the end cysteine and phenylalanine. Just the 42-base CDR3 DNA is kept, in frame starting at base 1. The germline V gene supplies CDR1 MGHDK and CDR2 SYGVNS. Broad study findings and their caveats: The small number of donors limited the genetic and exposure-history diversity represented. Rarefaction of sorted-subset datasets indicated incomplete sequencing despite the large sequencing depth. Estimated clonotype richness was generally larger for naive than for memory subsets. Higher generation probabilities were observed for clonotypes shared by all four sorted-subset donors than for non-shared clonotypes. Sharing across a few donors was observed for about 5% of naive CD4, about 3.2% of naive CD8, about 2.3% of memory CD4, and around 0.4% of memory CD8 clonotypes. Sampling was limited to blood, and TCR repertoires in tissue likely differ from TCR repertoires in blood. Based on pairwise subsampling, the degree of clonotype sharing among donors was expected to be affected by sequencing depth.

What was sequenced was naive CD4+ T cells sorted from blood. The cell subset or site label, as the study defines it: CD45RA+ positively selected. This receptor was taken from a woman aged 25-40 years in good health. The rearrangement joined TRBV25-1 to TRBJ2-5; the junction holds 7 bases that match TRBD1. The J call may be faulty, since TRBJ2-7 better matches the DNA end. The CDR3 sequence is CASSEQAGGNEQYF. The sequenced DNA is TGTGCCAGCAGTGAACAGGCAGGGGGAAACGAGCAGTACTTC.